The clone carrying this T cell receptor (beta chain) was observed a few times. As yet, its antigen is unknown. The ends lost 1 base at V and 4 bases at J; junction bases unmatched: 3. CDR3 length: 14 amino acids. The germline CDR1 and CDR2 sequences are SQVTM and ANQGSEA. This table comes from immunoSEQ multiplex PCR, and its TCRdb copy is limited to in-frame clones, with some not included. Of roughly 60,000 clones in the sample, roughly four fifths were seen once. The time point here: week 11, during vaccination. Topical imiquimod was applied with each vaccine dose, which held 300 ug of mutant IDH1 20-mer peptide. This sample is part of a study of a mutant IDH1 vaccine in newly diagnosed glioma.

This sequence was found in a man aged 30 to 39 with glioma. The starting material was PBMCs, obtained from a glioma patient whose treatment included an IDH1 peptide vaccine. V is TRBV29-1 and J is TRBJ1-1; 10 nucleotides match TRBD1. Here the CDR3 reads CSVEGTGGSTEAFF. CDR3 sequence (DNA): TGCAGCGTTGAAGGGACAGGGGGTAGCACTGAAGCTTTCTTT.